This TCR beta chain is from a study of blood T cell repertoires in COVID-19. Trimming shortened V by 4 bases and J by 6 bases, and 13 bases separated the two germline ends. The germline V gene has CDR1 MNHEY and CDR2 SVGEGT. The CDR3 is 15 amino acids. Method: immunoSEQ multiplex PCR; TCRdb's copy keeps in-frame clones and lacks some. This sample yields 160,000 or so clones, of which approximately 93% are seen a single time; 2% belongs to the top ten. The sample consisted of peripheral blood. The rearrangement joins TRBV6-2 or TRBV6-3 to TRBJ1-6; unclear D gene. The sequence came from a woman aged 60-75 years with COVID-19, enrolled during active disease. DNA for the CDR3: TGTGCCAGCAGTTTCAACACAGCATTTAATTCACCCCTCCACTTT. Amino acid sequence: CASSFNTAFNSPLHF.